These T cell receptor beta chains were read from a single sample in a study of T cells in Graves' hyperthyroidism and ophthalmopathy. TCRdb used MiXCR to reprocess the multiplex PCR reads, holding one entry per CDR3 protein. The table records under 350,000 distinct CDR3 sequences, roughly 13% of them present only once. The sequenced sample consisted of blood. These receptors all stem from a woman in her thirties or forties with Graves' hyperthyroidism. CDR3s include the opening cysteine and the closing phenylalanine or tryptophan. D genes are given only for firm matches. Where a row states a size, it is once, few, many or the class of an expanded clone; other rows omit it.

TRBJ2-5,many,TRBD2,TRBV5-1,CASSREGVETQYF,TGCGCCAGCAGCCGGGAGGGCGTGGAGACCCAGTACTTC
TRBJ2-2,few,TRBD2,TRBV3-1,CASTLAGGGTGELFF,TGTGCCAGCACTTTAGCGGGAGGGGGCACCGGGGAGCTGTTTTTT
TRBJ1-5,few,NA,TRBV15,CATSDRVGQPQHF,TGTGCCACCAGCGATCGGGTAGGCCAGCCCCAGCATTTT
TRBJ1-1,NA,NA,TRBV27,CASSPHTKVNTEAFF,TGTGCCAGCAGTCCCCATACGAAAGTAAACACTGAAGCTTTCTTT
TRBJ1-3,many,TRBD1,TRBV6-1,CASRQTGGSGNTIYF,TGTGCCAGCAGACAGACAGGGGGCTCCGGAAACACCATATATTTT
TRBJ2-2,NA,TRBD2,TRBV12-3/TRBV12-4,CASTEREFSGELFF,TGTGCCAGCACGGAGCGGGAGTTCTCCGGGGAGCTGTTTTTT
TRBJ2-7,NA,TRBD2,TRBV20-1,CSAYDPGLAGGYEQYF,TGCAGTGCCTACGACCCTGGACTAGCGGGAGGATACGAGCAGTACTTC
TRBJ2-7,many,NA,TRBV7-8,CASSLEAAGAFYEQYF,TGTGCCAGCAGCTTAGAGGCGGCAGGGGCCTTTTACGAGCAGTACTTC
TRBJ2-3,many,NA,TRBV7-9,CASSPTSLADTQYF,TGTGCCAGCAGCCCGACTAGTCTGGCAGATACGCAGTATTTT
TRBJ1-3,few,NA,TRBV7-2,CASSATVSGLTGNTIYF,TGTGCCAGCAGCGCAACAGTCAGCGGGTTAACTGGAAACACCATATATTTT
TRBJ2-1,NA,NA,TRBV15,CATSTERPPTYNEQFF,TGTGCCACCAGCACCGAAAGACCCCCTACCTACAATGAGCAGTTCTTC
TRBJ1-2,many,NA,TRBV20-1,CSARDGTAASGYTF,TGCAGTGCTAGAGATGGCACGGCGGCCAGTGGCTACACCTTC
TRBJ1-2,many,NA,TRBV29-1,CSDDSPTHGYTF,TGCAGCGACGACAGTCCAACACATGGCTACACCTTC
TRBJ2-5,many,NA,TRBV7-9,CASSMGSYVETQYF,TGTGCCAGCAGCATGGGGTCTTACGTGGAGACCCAGTACTTC
TRBJ1-2,many,NA,TRBV7-2,CASSQEWGYTF,TGTGCCAGCAGCCAGGAATGGGGCTACACCTTC
TRBJ2-5,NA,NA,TRBV5-1,CASSLGGQSIQYF,TGCGCCAGCAGCTTGGGGGGGCAGTCCATCCAGTACTTC
TRBJ1-5,few,NA,TRBV20-1,CSASNKGLAQPQHF,TGCAGTGCTAGTAATAAGGGTCTGGCTCAGCCCCAGCATTTT
TRBJ1-4,many,NA,TRBV20-1,CSARDLGVGRVNEKLFF,TGCAGTGCTAGAGATCTTGGGGTGGGCAGAGTAAATGAAAAACTGTTTTTT
TRBJ1-5,NA,NA,TRBV6-1,CASSEDGVYQPQHF,TGTGCCAGCAGTGAAGACGGGGTTTATCAGCCCCAGCATTTT
TRBJ2-6,many,NA,TRBV2,CASSPDSGANVLTF,TGTGCCAGCAGTCCGGACTCTGGGGCCAACGTCCTGACTTTC
TRBJ1-1,many,NA,TRBV30,CASGTGPMNTEAFF,TGTGCCTCCGGCACAGGGCCTATGAACACTGAAGCTTTCTTT
TRBJ1-1,many,NA,TRBV28,CASSPPGAGTMNTEAFF,TGTGCCAGCAGTCCCCCCGGGGCAGGCACTATGAACACTGAAGCTTTCTTT
TRBJ1-5,many,NA,TRBV6-1,CASSYAGGGWDQPQHF,TGTGCCAGCAGTTACGCGGGGGGCGGTTGGGATCAGCCCCAGCATTTT
TRBJ2-5,many,TRBD1,TRBV2,CASSDQGARETQYF,TGTGCCAGCAGTGATCAGGGGGCGAGGGAGACCCAGTACTTC
TRBJ2-7,many,TRBD1,TRBV2,CASTQSGQTAYEQYF,TGTGCCAGCACCCAATCGGGACAGACTGCCTACGAGCAGTACTTC
TRBJ2-7,many,NA,TRBV6-1,CASSDRAGSSHEQYF,TGTGCCAGCAGTGACCGGGCAGGTTCTTCCCACGAGCAGTACTTC
TRBJ2-7,many,NA,TRBV6-1,CASSLTGSTYEQYF,TGTGCCAGCAGTTTGACAGGTTCCACCTACGAGCAGTACTTC
TRBJ2-1,few,NA,TRBV29-1,CSVEDAFRGVREQFF,TGCAGCGTTGAAGACGCCTTTCGCGGGGTCAGGGAGCAGTTCTTC
TRBJ1-5,NA,NA,TRBV7-9,CASSPHSNQPQHF,TGTGCCAGCAGCCCACATAGCAATCAGCCCCAGCATTTT
TRBJ2-6,NA,NA,TRBV11-1,CASSLGGANVLTF,TGTGCCAGCAGCCTCGGGGGGGCCAACGTCCTGACTTTC
TRBJ2-7,many,NA,TRBV6-1,CASSRPTSISYEQYF,TGTGCCAGCAGTCGCCCCACTTCAATCTCCTACGAGCAGTACTTC
TRBJ2-2,NA,NA,TRBV28,CASSFQGARAGELFF,TGTGCCAGCAGTTTTCAAGGGGCGCGGGCCGGGGAGCTGTTTTTT
TRBJ1-6,NA,NA,TRBV12-3/TRBV12-4,CASSLGPQASSYNSPLHF,TGTGCCAGCAGTTTAGGGCCCCAGGCGAGCTCCTATAATTCACCCCTCCACTTT
TRBJ1-1,many,NA,TRBV15,CATSRDQQVGMNTEAFF,TGTGCCACCAGCAGAGATCAGCAGGTTGGGATGAACACTGAAGCTTTCTTT
TRBJ2-7,many,NA,TRBV28,CASGPGHHDYEQYF,TGTGCCAGCGGGCCGGGACATCACGACTACGAGCAGTACTTC
TRBJ2-1,many,TRBD2,TRBV27,CASTHTRGGNEQFF,TGTGCCAGCACCCATACCCGGGGGGGCAATGAGCAGTTCTTC
TRBJ1-1,many,NA,TRBV9,CASSVSPASLEAFF,TGTGCCAGCAGCGTAAGTCCAGCGAGTCTTGAAGCTTTCTTT
TRBJ1-1,few,NA,TRBV19,CASSPANTEAFF,TGTGCCAGTAGCCCAGCGAACACTGAAGCTTTCTTT
TRBJ2-1,few,NA,TRBV6-2/TRBV6-3,CASSASYNEQFF,TGTGCCAGTAGCGCCTCCTACAATGAGCAGTTCTTC
TRBJ1-2,many,NA,TRBV5-5,CASSLLRVGNYGYTF,TGTGCCAGCAGCTTGCTCAGGGTGGGGAACTATGGCTACACCTTC
TRBJ2-3,NA,NA,TRBV6-2/TRBV6-3,CASSYRVSGNTDTQYF,TGTGCCAGCAGTTACCGGGTTAGCGGTAACACAGATACGCAGTATTTT
TRBJ2-1,many,NA,TRBV20-1,CSARDRTATWVGQFF,TGCAGTGCTAGAGATCGGACAGCGACTTGGGTAGGGCAGTTCTTC
TRBJ2-2,few,NA,TRBV9,CASSVAAPGFAGELFF,TGTGCCAGCAGCGTAGCAGCTCCCGGTTTTGCCGGGGAGCTGTTTTTT
TRBJ1-1,many,NA,TRBV20-1,CSARTRGNTEAFF,TGCAGTGCTAGAACCCGGGGCAACACTGAAGCTTTCTTT
TRBJ2-3,NA,NA,TRBV14,CASSQDGGLSTDTQYF,TGTGCCAGCAGCCAAGATGGAGGTCTTAGCACAGATACGCAGTATTTT
TRBJ1-2,NA,NA,TRBV4-1,CASSPSGLNGYTF,TGCGCCAGCAGCCCGTCGGGTCTAAATGGCTACACCTTC
TRBJ1-1,many,NA,TRBV7-9,CASRPVEEAFF,TGTGCCAGCAGGCCTGTGGAAGAAGCTTTCTTT
TRBJ1-2,many,NA,TRBV2,CASSVDGDSGGYTF,TGTGCCAGCAGTGTAGACGGGGACTCTGGAGGCTACACCTTC
TRBJ2-7,many,TRBD1,TRBV20-1,CSARDRMTYEQYF,TGCAGTGCTAGGGACAGGATGACTTACGAGCAGTACTTC
TRBJ1-4,NA,TRBD1,TRBV15,CATSGTGGEKLFF,TGTGCCACCAGTGGGACAGGGGGTGAAAAACTGTTTTTT
TRBJ2-1,NA,TRBD2,TRBV2,CASSGTSGRGNNEQFF,TGTGCCAGCAGCGGGACTAGCGGGAGGGGAAACAATGAGCAGTTCTTC
TRBJ1-2,few,NA,TRBV7-9,CASSSGGYANYGYTF,TGTGCCAGCAGCTCCGGGGGGTACGCTAACTATGGCTACACCTTC
TRBJ1-2,NA,NA,TRBV30,CAWKPYHSGYTF,TGTGCCTGGAAACCCTATCATTCTGGCTACACCTTC